This T cell receptor (beta chain) was captured in a study of T cell responses to AZD1222 COVID-19 vaccine (dated by TCRdb to 2020 to 2022). With respect to the entire study: Because spike-specific TCR depth and breadth did not differ between the two schedules, AZD1222 recipients who got a second dose at roughly 4 weeks were pooled with those who got a second dose at roughly 12 weeks. TCR sequencing was performed for roughly 250 trial participants, of whom 200 to 220 were given two doses of AZD1222 and approximately 26 were given two doses of MenACWY control vaccine. Enrollment into the trials was organized by age into subgroups of 18-55, 56-69 and 70-plus years, and those subgroups contained roughly 140, 27 and 60 TCR-sequenced participants, respectively. Study-level results and caveats: In the small 56-69-year group, the increase in depth fell short of significance, most likely because of low power. Reportedly, close to half of the unique spike-specific TCRs recognized epitopes lying outside the regions that are mutated in the B.1.351 and B.1.1.7 variants. The vaccine-associated CD4 TCRs covered the entire spike protein, and the dominant responses fell in regions 160-218 and 743-854. Conclusions about previously exposed vaccinees are limited because only six or seven AZD1222 recipients were SARS-CoV-2 seropositive at baseline. After two AZD1222 doses, spike-specific TCR breadth and depth were significantly higher than at day 0 and than in MenACWY recipients. Participants were mostly white British, with more females than males. The authors suggested clonal diversity may have been underestimated. No day 14 peak-response samples were available, so repertoires were characterized only after the peak T cell response.

This clone was observed once. Its recognized antigen is unknown. No clone much larger than this one lies a single base away; base qualities are absent. For CDR1 and CDR2, the germline V gene lists SGHRS and YFSETQ. V trim: 2 bases; J trim: 8 bases; unmatched bases: 7. Counted from cysteine to phenylalanine, this CDR3 has 15 amino acids. CDR3 DNA only is kept here, 45 bases in frame from base 1. The CDR3 regions of human TCRbeta chains were analyzed by immunosequencing. The source study handled its data this way. Repertoire TCRs were matched against a reference library of SARS-CoV-2-specific TCRs generated with the MIRA antigen-specificity platform. Breadth meant the fraction of unique TCRs that were SARS-CoV-2-associated, whereas depth meant the fraction of total T cells that were SARS-CoV-2-associated. Each spike-specific TCR was assigned to its reactive spike region and to a CD4 or CD8 class using the MIRA data. Log10-transformed breadth and depth values were compared by one-way ANOVA with Sidak's multiple comparisons tests. The table comes from immuneACCESS by way of TCRdb, which keeps in-frame sequences with V and J called. Part of the clones is missing from these tables; in studies checked, under half for an unresolved V gene and the rest for unknown reasons. V, J and clone size are taken as reported in that table, and D and trimming were inferred from the DNA itself. For this sample there are around 150,000 clones; approximately 88% appear just once. Less than 2.5% of the sample comes from the top ten.

The time point label on this specimen signifies: baseline before first vaccination. Samples from vaccinated people were obtained from the UK trials COV001 and COV002, which included a single-blind randomized controlled phase 2/3 trial of AZD1222 (ChAdOx1 nCoV-19) in healthy adults. For TCRbeta chain sequencing, PBMC samples from trial participants were taken at day 0 and at day 28 after the second dose. This sequence originates from an adult in good health. In this chain, TRBV5-1 is recombined with TRBJ1-6; the central 7 bases match TRBD1. The source was peripheral blood, collected on day 0 of AZD1222 vaccination. The CDR3 has the sequence CASSFVQGMDSPLHF. The DNA sequence is as follows: TGCGCCAGCAGCTTCGTACAGGGGATGGATTCACCCCTCCACTTT.